The clone carrying this T cell receptor (beta chain) was counted a few times. This sample stems from a study of T cell responses to AZD1222 COVID-19 vaccine. The table came from immunoSEQ multiplex PCR; TCRdb's copy has only in-frame clones and leaves some out. Among about 120,000 clones listed, over 80% were seen once. The germline V gene encodes CDR1 MDHEN and CDR2 SYDVKM. The CDR3 totals 17 residues. J lost 0 bases, V lost 3 bases, and 7 bases had no gene match. This TCR was recovered from an adult in good health. V usage is TRBV28 and J usage is TRBJ2-3; 9 bases map to TRBD1. The sequenced sample was peripheral blood, obtained on day 0 of AZD1222 vaccination. This CDR3 is CASSFSGTGWSTDTQYF. The CDR3 coding sequence is TGTGCCAGCAGTTTTTCCGGGACAGGGTGGAGCACAGATACGCAGTATTTT. The full variable domain, completed using reference TRBV28 and TRBJ2-3, is DVKVTQSSRYLVKRTGEKVFLECVQDMDHENMFWYRQDPGLGLRLIYFSYDVKMKEKGDIPEGYSVSREKKERFSLILESASTNQTSMYLCASSFSGTGWSTDTQYFGPGTRLTVL.